Listed below are T cell receptor beta chains from one sample, sequenced in a study of blood T cell repertoires in COVID-19. The table came from immunoSEQ multiplex PCR; TCRdb's copy has only in-frame clones and leaves some out. The sample yields about 180,000 clones, roughly 81% seen once. The specimen sequenced was peripheral blood. The source of these receptors is a woman of 80 years or more with COVID-19, enrolled during active disease. CDR3s include the opening cysteine and the closing phenylalanine or tryptophan. D genes are given only for firm matches. A row's size may be missing; if present it is once, few, many or a size class.

V	J	D	size	DNA	CDR3
TRBV9	TRBJ1-1	TRBD1	few	TGTGCCAGCAGCGAGGGGACAGGTACTGAAGCTTTCTTT	CASSEGTGTEAFF
TRBV5-1	TRBJ2-2	NA	NA	TGCGCCAGCAGCTTGGCGGGGAGTACCGGGGAGCTGTTTTTT	CASSLAGSTGELFF
TRBV3-1/TRBV3-2	TRBJ2-5	TRBD2	NA	TGTGCCAGCAGCCCCCGGACTAGCGGGGAGGAGACCCAGTACTTC	CASSPRTSGEETQYF
TRBV19	TRBJ2-7	TRBD1	NA	TGTGCCAGTAGTACTGTCCGGGACAGAAAGAGCGAGCAGTACTTC	CASSTVRDRKSEQYF
TRBV19	TRBJ1-1	NA	NA	TGTGCCAGTAGTTCATGGACATCTTGGACTGAAGCTTTCTTT	CASSSWTSWTEAFF
TRBV27	TRBJ2-1	TRBD1	once	TGTGCCAGCAGTCGCGGGACAGGGTTGAGTGAGCAGTTCTTC	CASSRGTGLSEQFF
TRBV15	TRBJ2-5	NA	NA	TGTGCCACCAGCAGAGATCTTCCCGATCTATACCAAGAGACCCAGTACTTC	CATSRDLPDLYQETQYF
TRBV19	TRBJ1-2	NA	NA	TGTGCCAGTAGTATCCGGCAGGGAATCTATGGCTACACCTTC	CASSIRQGIYGYTF
TRBV2	TRBJ1-5	TRBD1	NA	TGTGCCAGCAGACCAGGACAGGGAAGCAATCAGCCCCAGCATTTT	CASRPGQGSNQPQHF
TRBV6-6	TRBJ2-2	NA	NA	TGTGCCAGCAGTCTTAGCTTCCGAGGCACCGGGGAGCTGTTTTTT	CASSLSFRGTGELFF
TRBV5-1	TRBJ1-2	TRBD1	NA	TGCGCCAGCAGCTCGGGACAGGGGCCACCCCCCGGCTATGGCTACACCTTC	CASSSGQGPPPGYGYTF
TRBV27	TRBJ2-1	NA	once	TGTGCCAGCAGTTCCCTGGACTCTAACAATGAGCAGTTCTTC	CASSSLDSNNEQFF
TRBV7-2	TRBJ2-7	TRBD1	NA	TGTGCCAGCAGCATAGGACAGGCTCTCGGGAACGAGCAGTACTTC	CASSIGQALGNEQYF
TRBV5-1	TRBJ2-1	NA	NA	TGCGCCAGCAGCTTCGAGACAGCCTACAATGAGCAGTTCTTC	CASSFETAYNEQFF
TRBV10-3	TRBJ2-1	TRBD2	NA	TGTGCCATCAGTGTCCGATTTTCAGCGGGGGGGCATGATGAGCAGTTCTTC	CAISVRFSAGGHDEQFF
TRBV11-3	TRBJ2-2	NA	few	TGTGCCAGCAGCTCCCACAGAGACACCGGGGAGCTGTTTTTT	CASSSHRDTGELFF
TRBV27	TRBJ2-2	NA	NA	TGTGCCAGCAGTTTATCAGGGGGAGACCCCGGGGAGCTGTTTTTT	CASSLSGGDPGELFF
TRBV6-5	TRBJ2-3	NA	NA	TGTGCCAGCAGGAACACCGGCACAGATACGCAGTATTTT	CASRNTGTDTQYF
TRBV4-1	TRBJ2-3	TRBD2	NA	TGCGCCAGCAGCCAAGGACGGATAGCGGGAGAGTCAGATACGCAGTATTTT	CASSQGRIAGESDTQYF
TRBV19	TRBJ2-1	NA	few	TGTGCCACTTCCAGTGGGGGAGGCTACAATGAGCAGTTCTTC	CATSSGGGYNEQFF
TRBV11-1	TRBJ2-3	TRBD2	NA	TGTGCCAGCAGCCGGGGACTAGCGGGCACAGATACGCAGTATTTT	CASSRGLAGTDTQYF
TRBV7-2	TRBJ1-2	TRBD1	once	TGTGCCAGCAGCTCGGGGACAGGAACTTTCTATGGCTACACCTTC	CASSSGTGTFYGYTF
TRBV4-2	TRBJ2-3	NA	NA	TGTGCCAGCAGCCAAGATTGGAGGGGGGGCCGTGGAGATACGCAGTATTTT	CASSQDWRGGRGDTQYF
TRBV11-2	TRBJ1-1	NA	NA	TGTGCCAGCAGCTTGAATAGGAACACTGAAGCTTTCTTT	CASSLNRNTEAFF
TRBV4-3	TRBJ1-6	NA	NA	TGCGCCAGCAGCCAAGAACAGGCGGCAATTAATTCACCCCTCCACTTT	CASSQEQAAINSPLHF
TRBV5-1	TRBJ1-1	NA	NA	TGCGCCAGCAGCTTGGTTAAGGGAGACACTGAAGCTTTCTTT	CASSLVKGDTEAFF
TRBV3-1/TRBV3-2	TRBJ2-5	NA	NA	TGTGCCAGCAGCCAAGGCTACCCCCCGATCCCAGAGACCCAGTACTTC	CASSQGYPPIPETQYF
TRBV2	TRBJ1-3	NA	NA	TGTGCCAGGACAGGTGTCTCTGGAAACACCATATATTTT	CARTGVSGNTIYF
TRBV4-1	TRBJ1-2	TRBD1	NA	TGCGCCAGCAGCCAAGTGACAGGGTATGGCTACACCTTC	CASSQVTGYGYTF
TRBV6-4	TRBJ2-2	TRBD2	few	TGTGCCAGCAGCGCCGGGACTAGCAACACCGGGGAGCTGTTTTTT	CASSAGTSNTGELFF
TRBV5-4	TRBJ2-1	NA	NA	TGTGCCAGCAGCTTCGCGGGAAGTTACAATGAGCAGTTCTTC	CASSFAGSYNEQFF
TRBV4-2	TRBJ2-1	TRBD2	NA	TGTGCCAGCAGCCATCCCGGACTAGCGATCGGCAATGAGCAGTTCTTC	CASSHPGLAIGNEQFF
TRBV28	TRBJ2-3	TRBD2	NA	TGTGCCAGCAGTTTACTGGGACTAGCGGGAGGTGCTGGCACAGATACGCAGTATTTT	CASSLLGLAGGAGTDTQYF
TRBV19	TRBJ2-5	TRBD1	NA	TGTGCCAGTAGGGACAGGGGAGGTGAGACCCAGTACTTC	CASRDRGGETQYF
TRBV6-6	TRBJ1-6	TRBD1	few	TGTGCCAGCAGGTCCGGGACAGGGAGATCACCCCTCCACTTT	CASRSGTGRSPLHF
TRBV27	TRBJ1-6	NA	NA	TGTGCCAGCAGCCTAACCTGGGGGGTTTATTCACCCCTCCACTTT	CASSLTWGVYSPLHF
TRBV18	TRBJ2-6	NA	NA	TGTGCCAGCTCACCGACTAACTCTGGGGCCAACGTCCTGACTTTC	CASSPTNSGANVLTF
TRBV19	TRBJ2-7	TRBD1	NA	TGTGCCAGTAGCCCGACAGGGGGCAAGGACGAGCAGTACTTC	CASSPTGGKDEQYF
TRBV28	TRBJ2-2	NA	NA	TGTGCCAGCAGTAGGAACCCCCAGGACTTTAGGGTCCACACCGGGGAGCTGTTTTTT	CASSRNPQDFRVHTGELFF
TRBV2	TRBJ1-5	NA	NA	TGTGCCAGCAGTCCCGGGTGGAGGCAGCCCCAGCATTTT	CASSPGWRQPQHF
TRBV7-2	TRBJ2-7	TRBD1	few	TGTGCCAGCAGCGAGACAGGGACCCACTACGAGCAGTACTTC	CASSETGTHYEQYF
TRBV27	TRBJ1-2	TRBD1	NA	TGTGCCAGCAGTCCCTTGGACAGGGGGAGGGATGGCTACACCTTC	CASSPLDRGRDGYTF
TRBV9	TRBJ2-5	TRBD2	NA	TGTGCCAGCAGCGAGAGGGGGTCTAGCGGGGGCCAGTACCAAGAGACCCAGTACTTC	CASSERGSSGGQYQETQYF
TRBV14	TRBJ2-7	TRBD1	NA	TGTGCCAGCAGCACCTGGACAGGGCACGAGCAGTACTTC	CASSTWTGHEQYF
TRBV7-8	TRBJ2-5	NA	few	TGTGCCAGCAGCCCACCGGGACTGGAGTACTTC	CASSPPGLEYF
TRBV5-4	TRBJ2-1	NA	NA	TGTGCCAGCAGCGCGGCAGGGTCTCGGAATGAGCAGTTCTTC	CASSAAGSRNEQFF
TRBV7-6	TRBJ2-7	NA	NA	TGTGCCAGCAGCTTAGATTTGACCGGGTCCCTACACTACGAGCAGTACTTC	CASSLDLTGSLHYEQYF
TRBV25-1	TRBJ2-2	NA	few	TGTGCCAGCAGTGAAGTCAGCGGAAGATTGGACACCGGGGAGCTGTTTTTT	CASSEVSGRLDTGELFF
TRBV7-3	TRBJ2-2	TRBD2	NA	TGTGCCAGCAGCTTTCTAGCGGGGGGGCCCACCGGGGAGCTGTTTTTT	CASSFLAGGPTGELFF
TRBV19	TRBJ2-2	TRBD1	NA	TGTGCCAGTAGTCTTGGGACAGGGGGCACCGGGGAGCTGTTTTTT	CASSLGTGGTGELFF
TRBV14	TRBJ1-3	NA	NA	TGTGCCAGCAGCCAAGAAATACAGTTCTCTGGAAACACCATATATTTT	CASSQEIQFSGNTIYF
TRBV27	TRBJ2-1	NA	NA	TGTGCCAGCAGTTTACGGGGGGCATCCAATGAGCAGTTCTTC	CASSLRGASNEQFF
TRBV5-1	TRBJ2-3	TRBD2	NA	TGCGCCAGCAGCGCCGGACTAGCGGGGGGCGGAGATACGCAGTATTTT	CASSAGLAGGGDTQYF
TRBV19	TRBJ1-1	TRBD1	NA	TGTGCCAGTAGTAGCCGGGACAGGGGTATGGACACTGAAGCTTTCTTT	CASSSRDRGMDTEAFF
TRBV4-1	TRBJ2-1	NA	NA	TGCGCCAGCAGCGTTGTCGGTAACAATGAGCAGTTCTTC	CASSVVGNNEQFF
TRBV2	TRBJ1-1	TRBD1	NA	TGTGCCAGCACGGGGACAGGGAAGAACACTGAAGCTTTCTTT	CASTGTGKNTEAFF
TRBV18	TRBJ1-1	TRBD1	NA	TGTGCCAGCTCACCCCTAGGACAGGGGAACACTGAAGCTTTCTTT	CASSPLGQGNTEAFF